These 3 T cell receptor beta chains were sequenced from one sample in a study of blood T cell repertoires in COVID-19. TCRdb's table, derived via immunoSEQ multiplex PCR, lists solely in-frame clones and lacks some. The sample has approximately 250,000 clones, roughly nine tenths seen once. The sample taken for sequencing was peripheral blood. The receptors here all came from a man aged 40-50 years with active or convalescent COVID-19.

This clone was seen a handful of times. J is TRBJ2-1 and V is TRBV5-1, with 8 positions matching TRBD2. The CDR3 is made up of 14 amino acids. Germline loops: CDR1 SGHRS, CDR2 YFSETQ. Trimming at V came to 0 bases and at J to 9 bases, leaving 5 bases not matched to a gene. DNA of the CDR3: TGCGCCAGCAGCTTGGCTCGGGAGGGCAGTGAGCAGTTCTTC. Translating it yields CASSLAREGSEQFF. Combining the CDR3 with reference TRBV5-1 and TRBJ2-1 gives the whole variable domain KAGVTQTPRYLIKTRGQQVTLSCSPISGHRSVSWYQQTPGQGLQFLFEYFSETQRNKGNFPGRFSGRQFSNSRSEMNVSTLELGDSALYLCASSLAREGSEQFFGPGTRLTVL.

The chain joins TRBV5-4 to TRBJ2-7; 8 nucleotides line up with TRBD2. The CDR3 consists of 16 residues. V lost 3 bases, J lost 0 bases, and 8 bases stayed unmatched. Germline loops: CDR1 SGHNT, CDR2 YYREEE (reference sequence). The CDR3 sequence: CASSSGGGHVSYEQYF. CDR3 coding DNA: TGTGCCAGCAGCTCCGGGGGGGGACACGTCTCCTACGAGCAGTACTTC.

V usage is TRBV24-1 and J usage is TRBJ2-1; TRBD2 aligns across 13 bases. The germline V gene encodes CDR1 KGHDR and CDR2 SFDVKD. The CDR3 runs to 13 residues. The J segment lost 9 bases and the V segment lost 8 bases, leaving 3 bases of the junction unmatched. Here the CDR3 reads CATTRTSGGEQFF. The CDR3 nucleotides are TGTGCCACCACCAGGACTAGCGGGGGTGAGCAGTTCTTC.